This T cell receptor (beta chain) was recorded in a study of OX40 agonist ivuxolimab in advanced cancers. With regard to the full study: Ivuxolimab was a fully human IgG2 agonistic monoclonal antibody targeting the costimulatory receptor OX40 (CD134). Peripheral TCRbeta sequencing aimed to test whether ivuxolimab altered TCR sequence diversity and caused clonal T-cell expansion. The monotherapy dose-escalation portion (N ≈ 50 patients) of the phase I ivuxolimab trial is reported in the paper. Patients were allowed to have had prior anti-PD-1, anti-PD-L1 or anti-CTLA-4 therapy, and less than 45% of the dose-escalation patients had previously received checkpoint inhibitors. Of the 52 patients in dose escalation, some 20 had hepatocellular carcinoma, some 15 had melanoma, 9 had renal cell carcinoma and 9 had head and neck cancer. Partial responses occurred in three dose-escalation patients, of whom one had hepatocellular carcinoma and two had cutaneous melanoma. Intravenous ivuxolimab was administered to patients every 2 weeks at six dose levels: 0.01, 0.1, 0.3, 1.5, 3 and 10 mg/kg. A male proportion of almost 85% and a mean age of about 60 years, ranging from 23 to 79, were recorded for the dose-escalation cohort. Overall study outcomes, separate from this receptor: Low levels of normalized T-cell clonal expansion were also seen in some nonresponding patients. After ivuxolimab, CD8+ T cells had more expanded clones than CD4+ T cells on average. In partial responders in the 0.1-3.0 mg/kg groups, normalized peripheral clonal expansion was found to be among the lowest, especially among CD8+ T cells. The antigen specificity of the peripheral T cells that underwent clonal expansion was not determined. Clonal expansion of both CD4+ and CD8+ blood T cells was observed from baseline to week 6 at doses 0.1 to 3.0 mg/kg.

Genomic DNA was isolated from the sorted cells so that the TCRbeta CDR3 region could be sequenced. The immunoSEQ Assay was used for sequencing of TCRbeta CDR3 regions. Imported from immuneACCESS, the table was reduced by TCRdb to in-frame sequences with V and J called. These copies leave out some clones; in studies compared against another copy, an unresolved V gene accounts for under half, and the cause of the remainder is not known. The sample table contains about 99,000 clones; only one count was recorded for approximately 94% of them. Less than 0.2% of the sample rests with the top ten. The trial excluded patients who had a history of autoimmune disease or were on systemic immunosuppression. Peripheral blood for TCR sequencing was drawn from every dose cohort at baseline, at cycle 4 day 1 and at cycle 7 day 1. The samples were taken from a phase I, first-in-human, multicenter, open-label dose-escalation trial of ivuxolimab. Adults with locally advanced or metastatic melanoma, renal cell, hepatocellular, or head and neck squamous cell carcinoma were enrolled in the trial. Before TCR sequencing, CD4+ T cells and CD8+ T cells were sorted from peripheral blood as separate populations.

To note about this clone: This clone's antigen is unknown. Within one base of it there is no much larger clone, and no base qualities were kept.

Specimen: CD4+ or CD8+ T cells sorted from blood, collected in a trial of the OX40 agonist ivuxolimab. The source of this sequence is an adult with an advanced solid tumor such as melanoma, head and neck, liver or kidney cancer.

The CDR3 has the sequence CASSHSGGNQPQHF. The DNA sequence is TGTGCCAGCAGCCACTCGGGGGGCAATCAGCCCCAGCATTTT. Rearrangement joined TRBV16 to TRBJ1-5, and possibly TRBD1, on 5 matching bases. V loses 3 bases of germline sequence and J loses 2 bases, and the interval between the two ends is 8 bases. The germline V gene encodes CDR1 KGHSY and CDR2 FQNENV. From the cysteine through the phenylalanine, the CDR3 covers 14 amino acids. The entry retains the CDR3 DNA only, 42 bases that are in frame from base 1.